This TCR beta chain was sequenced in a study of blood T cell repertoires in COVID-19. Study-level information: Samples taken during acute and convalescent COVID-19 were collected in the United States, Italy and Spain. PBMCs, B-cell-depleted T cells, or T cells were the source of the cDNA or gDNA that made up the material.

Germline V gives CDR1 GTSNPN, CDR2 SVGIG (reference sequence). J lost 4 bases, V lost 3 bases, and 8 bases had no gene match. This CDR3 contains 14 residues. Methods used by the authors: Reference gene primer amplification in the assay estimated nucleated cell counts. Repertoires were generated with immunoSEQ multiplex PCR, while TCRdb's copy carries only in-frame clones and drops some. V and J calls and clone size are copied from that table; D and trimming were computed from the DNA. Here the sample spans under 300,000 clones, 65% to 80% being singletons. Input material: peripheral blood. The J gene is TRBJ1-2, the V gene TRBV30, with 7 nucleotides matching TRBD1. This TCR was sampled from a woman between 40 and 55 years old with active or convalescent COVID-19. For the CDR3, the DNA is TGTGCCTGGAGGTATGGTCCAGGGGGCTATGGCTACACCTTC. It encodes CAWRYGPGGYGYTF. Supplemented by reference TRBV30 and TRBJ1-2, the full variable domain reads SQTIHQWPATLVQPVGSPLSLECTVEGTSNPNLYWYRQAAGRGLQLLFYSVGIGQISSEVPQNLSASRPQDRQFILSSKKLLLSDSGFYLCAWRYGPGGYGYTFGSGTRLTVV.